A single sample gave rise to the 18 T cell receptor beta chains below, sequenced in a study of T cells in Graves' hyperthyroidism and ophthalmopathy. The investigators amplified TCR beta CDR3 regions from RNA transcripts. Using the HTBI primer set, a first-round RT-PCR was run on the TCR CDR3. TCRdb re-analysed the multiplex PCR reads in MiXCR, keeping a single row per CDR3 protein. The repertoire holds some 500,000 distinct CDR3 sequences, with around a quarter as singletons. The sequenced material came from blood. The receptors derive from a woman in her twenties or thirties with Graves' ophthalmopathy.

Many counts were recorded for this clonotype. V usage is TRBV7-2 and J usage is TRBJ2-7; D is ambiguous. Germline CDR1 is SGHTA and CDR2 is FQGNSA. The length of the CDR3 is 15 residues. Trimming took 1 base from V and 2 from J, leaving 12 bases between them. The CDR3 coding sequence is TGTGCCAGCAGCTTAGGTCCGCCGTGGGCCTACGAGCAGTACTTC. The encoded protein is CASSLGPPWAYEQYF.

The J gene is TRBJ2-4, the V gene TRBV30, with D perhaps TRBD1 (5 bases). Trimming removed 3 bases at V and 7 bases at J, with 16 bases between. Germline V gene lookup returns CDR1 GTSNPN and CDR2 SVGIG (reference sequence). The CDR3 sequence is 14 residues long. CDR3 sequence reads: CAWSPGSTNNIQYF. In DNA form, the CDR3 reads TGTGCCTGGAGCCCAGGGTCTACGAATAACATTCAGTACTTC.

This clonotype was counted many times. The chain couples TRBV6-5 to TRBJ1-5, with no clear D. The CDR3 loop spans 13 amino acids. V lost 0 bases and J lost 4, with 4 bases in between. Germline CDR1 reads MNHEY; CDR2 reads SVGAGI. The CDR3 nucleotides read TGTGCCAGCAGTTACTCCGAAAATCAGCCCCAGCATTTT. This translates into CASSYSENQPQHF.

This clonotype was observed a few times. This chain uses TRBV6-1 with TRBJ2-7, with D perhaps TRBD1 (6 bases). CDR1 MNHNS and CDR2 SASEGT come from the germline V gene. The CDR3 extends over 14 amino acids. The V end lost 6 bases, the J end lost 5 bases, and 17 bases lay between the germline ends. This CDR3 is CASSTGTIFHEQYF. In DNA, the CDR3 is TGTGCCAGCAGCACCGGGACAATCTTCCACGAGCAGTACTTC.

This clonotype was seen repeatedly, ten times or more. The CDR3 sequence is CASSLKFFGSFLSGQPQHF. DNA of the CDR3: TGTGCCAGCAGTCTGAAATTTTTCGGGTCTTTCTTAAGCGGTCAGCCCCAGCATTTT. The chain couples TRBV6-4 to TRBJ1-5; unclear D gene. The V end was cut by 5 bases, the J end by 6 bases, with 29 bases between. In germline, CDR1 is MRHNA, CDR2 SNTAGT. This CDR3 region has 19 residues.

The rearrangement joins TRBV3-1 to TRBJ2-7; D remains unclear. The CDR3 spans 15 residues. Between the trimmed V and J ends, which lost 3 bases and 5 bases, there was a span of 17 bases. CDR1 is LGHDT, CDR2 YNNKEL, per germline (reference sequence). CDR3 protein: CASSQGGGSANEQYF. In nucleotides, the CDR3 is TGTGCCAGCAGCCAGGGTGGCGGTTCCGCCAACGAGCAGTACTTC.

V is TRBV13 and J is TRBJ2-5, with TRBD2 identical over 8 bases. The junction had 11 bases not matched to a gene; V was cut back by 4 bases and J by 7 bases. The germline V gene has CDR1 PRHDT and CDR2 FYEKMQ (reference sequence). This CDR3 is built from 15 residues. The CDR3 loop is CASSYPGGGFGTQYF. CDR3 DNA: TGTGCCAGCAGCTACCCGGGCGGGGGGTTTGGGACCCAGTACTTC.

This clonotype was detected many times. The V and J genes are TRBV7-6 and TRBJ2-7; maybe TRBD1 (6 bases). Deletions cut 1 base from V and 6 bases from J, with 19 bases between. Germline lookup yields CDR1 SGHVS and CDR2 FNYEAQ. CDR3 size: 16 residues. CDR3 sequence: CASSLELSQGFSEQYF. In DNA, the CDR3 is TGTGCCAGCAGCTTAGAACTATCGCAGGGGTTCAGCGAGCAGTACTTC. Full variable domain (outside the CDR3, taken from reference TRBV7-6 and TRBJ2-7): GAGVSQSPRYKVTKRGQDVALRCDPISGHVSLYWYRQALGQGPEFLTYFNYEAQQDKSGLPNDRFSAERPEGSISTLTIQRTEQRDSAMYRCASSLELSQGFSEQYFGPGTRLTVT.

This clonotype was counted many times. The V call is TRBV10-3, the J call TRBJ2-5, with D possibly TRBD2 on 6 matching bases. Germline CDR1 ENHRY, CDR2 SYGVKD. V lost 11 bases to trimming and J lost 2 bases, with 15 bases between them. This CDR3 is 13 amino acids long. The DNA for the CDR3 is TGTGCCGCCAGTCCCGGGAGTCAAGAGACCCAGTACTTC. Encoded protein: CAASPGSQETQYF.

This clonotype has just a few counts. The gene calls are TRBV6-1 and TRBJ1-1; TRBD1 matches at 8 bases. Germline CDR1 reads MNHNS; CDR2 reads SASEGT. J was trimmed by 6 bases and V by 2 bases; bases with no gene match: 11. The length of the CDR3 is 16 residues. CDR3 sequence (DNA): TGTGCCAGCAGTGAAATCCCTTGGGACAGGCTACCTGAAGCTTTCTTT. Translating it yields CASSEIPWDRLPEAFF.

This clonotype occurred many times. The V gene is TRBV18, the J gene TRBJ2-5, with D maybe TRBD1 (5 bases). The CDR3 sequence is 16 residues long. The germline V and J ends were trimmed by 2 bases and 0 bases, with 13 bases remaining between them. CDR1 KGHSH and CDR2 LQKENI come from the germline V gene. The CDR3: CASSPKQALYQETQYF. The CDR3 DNA sequence: TGTGCCAGCTCACCAAAACAGGCGCTGTACCAAGAGACCCAGTACTTC.

The chain carries TRBV29-1 and TRBJ2-5, with D unclear. The germline V gene has CDR1 SQVTM and CDR2 ANQGSEA. V lost 5 bases and J lost 0, with 16 bases in between. This CDR3 region has 15 residues. The CDR3, as DNA: TGCAGCGTTACTTTGGAGCAACCGTACCAAGAGACCCAGTACTTC. Translation: CSVTLEQPYQETQYF.

With respect to this clonotype: A read error may account for a junction end that differs from germline. The chain recombines TRBV6-1 with TRBJ1-5; D possibly corresponds to TRBD1 (6 bases). The CDR3 is made up of 14 amino acids. The germline gives CDR1 MNHNS, CDR2 SASEGT. As DNA, the CDR3 is TGTGTCAGCATCTTGGACAGTGTCAATCAGCCCCAGCATTTT. Translation: CVSILDSVNQPQHF.

This clonotype was seen many times. The chain has TRBV2 and TRBJ1-5, with 8 bases matching TRBD1. Germline lookup yields CDR1 SNHLY and CDR2 FYNNEI. The CDR3 sequence is 15 residues long. Trimming at V came to 4 bases and at J to 6 bases, leaving 8 bases not matched to a gene. As DNA, the CDR3 is TGTGCCAGCAGTGGGGGCAGGGGGCACGGTCAGCCCCAGCATTTT. Its protein is CASSGGRGHGQPQHF.

This clonotype was recorded many times. The genes are TRBV7-2 and TRBJ2-5; 8 bases fit TRBD1. Germline-derived CDR1 and CDR2 are SGHTA and FQGNSA. Unmatched junction bases numbered 7, after V lost 5 bases and J lost 2 bases. There are 15 residues in the CDR3. CDR3 nucleotides: TGTGCCAGCAGCGAACAGGGGGGCTATCAAGAGACCCAGTACTTC. Translated, it gives CASSEQGGYQETQYF.

This clonotype was picked up one time. The chain joins TRBV6-1 to TRBJ2-7; possibly TRBD2 for D (6 bases). V lost 0 bases and J lost 2, with 11 bases in between. The CDR3 is made up of 15 amino acids. Germline V gene data show CDR1 as MNHNS and CDR2 as SASEGT. CDR3 nucleotide sequence: TGTGCCAGCAGTGAAGCATCGGAGGGACCCTACGAGCAGTACTTC. Translated, it gives CASSEASEGPYEQYF.

This rearrangement joins TRBV7-8 to TRBJ1-2, with 9 bases lining up with TRBD1. The CDR3 extends over 14 amino acids. From germline, CDR1 is SGHVS and CDR2 FQNEAQ. V was clipped by 5 bases and J by 5 bases; unmatched bases: 6. Written as DNA, the CDR3 is TGTGCCAGCAGCCCCGGACAGGGGATGTATGGCTACACCTTC. Its translation: CASSPGQGMYGYTF.

The J gene is TRBJ1-2, the V gene TRBV30, with D possibly TRBD1 on 6 matching bases. Germline V gives CDR1 GTSNPN, CDR2 SVGIG (reference sequence). The CDR3 length is 11 residues. Trimming left V 3 bases short and J 6 bases short, with 8 bases between. CDR3 residues: CAWRQGDGYTF. The DNA of the CDR3 is TGTGCCTGGAGACAGGGCGATGGCTACACCTTC.